The T cell receptor beta chain described here comes from a study of shared clonotypes between healthy human individuals. The junction had 16 bases not matched to a gene; V was cut back by 11 bases and J by 8 bases. Germline CDR1 MRHNA, CDR2 SNTAGT. The CDR3 spans 14 residues. Recent vaccinations or acute infections were absent in the healthy HIV-negative adult donors. Some clones are missing from TCRdb's copy, which holds only in-frame ones; the method was immunoSEQ multiplex PCR. The sample records approximately 2.5 million clones, 80% to 95% being singletons. This clone was seen only once. Antigen: not known. Study observations and caveats: Naive CD4 clonotype sharing across a handful of donors was approximately 5%. Generation probability values for non-shared clonotypes were lower than those for clonotypes shared by all four donors. Though the depth was large, rarefaction showed that sorted-subset sequencing was incomplete.

The receptor's source is a man between 18 and 35 years old in good health. Some clones in this sample may be carry-over from other donors' samples. V and J are TRBV6-4 and TRBJ1-2; TRBD1 matches at 8 bases. The sequencing input was naive CD4+ T cells from PBMCs. The subset was: CD45RA+ positively selected. CDR3 DNA sequence: TGTGCCCGAACCCGGGACAGGCGAGTGGGCGGCTACACCTTC. Translating gives CARTRDRRVGGYTF.